This TCR beta chain was captured in a study of shared clonotypes between healthy human individuals. Method: immunoSEQ multiplex PCR; TCRdb's copy keeps in-frame clones and lacks some. The sample records fewer than 2.5 million clones, 80% to 95% being singletons. Germline CDR1 reads MDHEN; CDR2 reads SYDVKM. This CDR3 comprises 15 residues. The trim removed 5 bases at V and 2 bases at J, leaving 6 bases unmatched. This receptor was identified in a man aged 18-30 years in good health. Some clones in this sample may be carry-over from other donors' samples. This sequence joins TRBV28 and TRBJ1-2, with 9 positions matching TRBD1. Sequenced sample: naive CD4+ T cells from PBMCs. Described subset: CD45RA+ positively selected. The CDR3 protein is CASSPWTGDNYGYTF. CDR3 bases: TGTGCCAGCAGTCCCTGGACAGGGGACAACTATGGCTACACCTTC.